This TCR beta chain derives from a study of cytomegalovirus exposure and HLA in healthy donors. Primers: 60 Vbeta forward and 13 Jbeta reverse. The repertoire was sequenced with immunoSEQ multiplex PCR; TCRdb's copy has only in-frame clones and lacks some. Recorded for this sample: tens of thousands of clones. This CDR3 has 14 amino acids. With 6 bases clipped from V and 4 bases from J, the junction kept 8 bases outside the gene matches. Germline CDR1 is LNHDA and CDR2 is SQIVND (reference sequence). Sequenced sample: PBMCs. This clonotype originated in a man under 40 in good health and CMV-seronegative. The rearrangement joins TRBV19 to TRBJ1-1; 7 bases map to TRBD1. The CDR3 here is CASSQQGLGTEAFF. The CDR3, as DNA: TGTGCCAGTAGCCAACAGGGGTTGGGCACTGAAGCTTTCTTT. Full variable domain (outside the CDR3, taken from reference TRBV19 and TRBJ1-1): DGGITQSPKYLFRKEGQNVTLSCEQNLNHDAMYWYRQDPGQGLRLIYYSQIVNDFQKGDIAEGYSVSREKKESFPLTVTSAQKNPTAFYLCASSQQGLGTEAFFGQGTRLTVV.